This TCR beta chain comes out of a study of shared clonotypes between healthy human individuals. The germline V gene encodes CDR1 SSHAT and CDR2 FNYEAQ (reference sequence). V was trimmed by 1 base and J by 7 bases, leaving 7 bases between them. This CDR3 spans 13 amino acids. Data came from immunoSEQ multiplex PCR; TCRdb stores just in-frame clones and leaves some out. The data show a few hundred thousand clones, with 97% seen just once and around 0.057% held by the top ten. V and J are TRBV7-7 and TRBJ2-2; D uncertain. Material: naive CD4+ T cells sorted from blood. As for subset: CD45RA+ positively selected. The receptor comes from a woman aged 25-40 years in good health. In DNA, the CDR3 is TGTGCCAGCAGCTTAGGGGGTGGCGGGGAGCTGTTTTTT. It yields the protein CASSLGGGGELFF.